These 10 T cell receptor beta chains share one sample of origin, sequenced in a study of metastatic and nonmetastatic thyroid tumors. TCRdb re-called clones via MiXCR from the PCR reads. This table holds tens of thousands of clones, roughly 18% found once. Thyroid surgery took place with no prior treatment in any patient. Material: blood. Every receptor here comes from a female donor with papillary thyroid cancer or a benign thyroid nodule (not recorded which). Some clones in this sample may be carry-over from other donors' samples.

This clone was seen ten or more times. The chain links TRBV28 to TRBJ2-7; D remains unclear. V was shortened by 2 bases and J by 4 bases, with 3 bases between the two germline ends. The CDR3 totals 11 residues. Germline V CDR1 and CDR2: MDHEN, SYDVKM. The CDR3 DNA follows: TGTGCCAGCAGTTTACGGTACGAGCAGTACTTC. It specifies CASSLRYEQYF.

This clone came up many times. The V call is TRBV28, the J call TRBJ2-2, with 8 bases identical to TRBD2. The CDR3 contains 16 residues. Trimming took 8 bases from V and 0 from J; bases not matched to a gene: 8. CDR1 and CDR2 (germline): MDHEN, SYDVKM. CDR3 sequence: CASRTTSVPNTGELFF. The CDR3 coding sequence is TGTGCCAGCCGGACGACTAGCGTACCGAACACCGGGGAGCTGTTTTTT.

This clone was counted only a few times. A single base separates this from a much larger clone, so it may be a read error. The chain has TRBV20-1 and TRBJ1-4; D not certain. Per germline, CDR1 DFQATT and CDR2 SNEGSKA (reference sequence). This CDR3 is built from 12 residues. Trimming stripped 4 bases from V and 5 bases from J, with 8 bases between. The CDR3 nucleotides are TGCAGTGCTAACGTGTGGAATGAAAAACTGTTTTTT. Residues: CSANVWNEKLFF.

This clone has a count of ten or more. V usage is TRBV30 and J usage is TRBJ2-2; maybe TRBD2 (6 bases). CDR3 length: 17 amino acids. V lost 0 bases, J lost 4 bases, and 18 bases lay in between. The germline gives CDR1 GTSNPN, CDR2 SVGIG (reference sequence). The CDR3 reads CAWSVIPGGSGTGELFF. In DNA form, the CDR3 reads TGTGCCTGGAGTGTAATCCCCGGAGGGAGTGGCACCGGGGAGCTGTTTTTT.

This clone was detected only a few times. The chain joins TRBV5-1 to TRBJ2-5; D perhaps matches TRBD1 (6 bases). V gave up 9 bases and J gave up 1 base, with 19 bases separating them. Germline V lookup: CDR1 SGHRS, CDR2 YFSETQ. The CDR3 sequence is 15 residues long. The CDR3 DNA is TGCGCCACCACAAAAGAGGACAGCTCCCAAGAGACCCAGTACTTC. It yields the protein CATTKEDSSQETQYF.

This clone has ten or more counts. The chain recombines TRBV6-2 or TRBV6-3 with TRBJ1-1; the match to TRBD1 covers 7 bases. Germline V gene data show CDR1 as MNHEY and CDR2 as SVGEGT. The CDR3 consists of 11 residues. The junction had 5 bases not matched to a gene; V was cut back by 5 bases and J by 11 bases. CDR3 in amino acids: CASSHRDSAFF. The CDR3 nucleotides read TGTGCCAGCAGTCACCGGGACAGTGCTTTCTTT.

This clone has at least ten counts. The chain links TRBV5-1 to TRBJ2-1, with D possibly being TRBD1 or TRBD2 (6 bases each). Trimming removed 2 bases at V and 5 bases at J, with 14 bases between. Germline loops: CDR1 SGHRS, CDR2 YFSETQ. This CDR3 region has 15 residues. The CDR3 sequence is CASSLADGGNNEQFF. CDR3 DNA: TGCGCCAGCAGCTTAGCGGACGGGGGCAACAATGAGCAGTTCTTC.

At least ten counts were recorded for this clone. V and J are TRBV24-1 and TRBJ2-2; 15 bases are shared with TRBD2. V lost 3 bases, J lost 7 bases, and 8 bases stayed unmatched. There are 18 residues in the CDR3. Per the germline V gene, CDR1 is KGHDR and CDR2 is SFDVKD. The CDR3 protein is CATSDPGLAGGYGGELFF. CDR3 nucleotide sequence: TGTGCCACCAGTGATCCGGGACTAGCGGGAGGCTACGGCGGGGAGCTGTTTTTT.

This clone has at least ten counts. DNA of the CDR3: TGTGCCAGCAGCTTATCCCCTGGGGCCAACGTCCTGACTTTC. Protein: CASSLSPGANVLTF. J is TRBJ2-6 and V is TRBV7-2; no definite D call. Trimming removed 2 bases at V and 2 bases at J, with 4 bases between. Germline V gene data show CDR1 as SGHTA and CDR2 as FQGNSA. CDR3 length: 14 amino acids.

The chain carries TRBV20-1 and TRBJ2-1, with TRBD2 as a possible D gene (6 bases). Trimming took 0 bases from V and 5 from J, leaving 17 bases between them. The CDR3 consists of 16 residues. In germline, CDR1 is DFQATT, CDR2 SNEGSKA (reference sequence). The CDR3 region has the DNA TGCAGTGCTAGAGATTGGGAGGATCCGGGCAACAATGAGCAGTTCTTC. Its translation is CSARDWEDPGNNEQFF.